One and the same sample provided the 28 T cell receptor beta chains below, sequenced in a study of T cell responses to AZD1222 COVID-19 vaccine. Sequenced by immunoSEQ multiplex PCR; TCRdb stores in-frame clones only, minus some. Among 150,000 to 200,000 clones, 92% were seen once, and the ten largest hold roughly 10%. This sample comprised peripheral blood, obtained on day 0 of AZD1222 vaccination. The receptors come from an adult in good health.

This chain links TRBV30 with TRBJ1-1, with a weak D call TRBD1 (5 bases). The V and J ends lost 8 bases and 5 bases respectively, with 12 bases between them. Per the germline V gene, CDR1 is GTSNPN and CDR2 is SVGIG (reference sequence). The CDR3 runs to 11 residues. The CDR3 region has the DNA TGTGCCCAATACAGGTCAACTGAAGCTTTCTTT. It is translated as CAQYRSTEAFF.

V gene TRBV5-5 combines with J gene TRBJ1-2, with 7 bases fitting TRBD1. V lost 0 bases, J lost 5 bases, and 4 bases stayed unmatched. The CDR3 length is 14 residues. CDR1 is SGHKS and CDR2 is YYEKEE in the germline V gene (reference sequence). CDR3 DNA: TGTGCCAGCAGCTTGGAACAGGGGCTGTATGGCTACACCTTC. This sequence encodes CASSLEQGLYGYTF.

Written as DNA, the CDR3 is TGTGCCAGCAGCCAAGATGGTGCCTATGGCTACACCTTC. Its translation: CASSQDGAYGYTF. This chain links TRBV3-1 (or the pseudogene TRBV3-2) with TRBJ1-2, with D uncertain. CDR3 length: 13 residues. Trimming removed 0 bases from V and 4 bases from J, with 6 bases in between. Germline assignment: CDR1 LGHDT and CDR2 YNNKEL (reference sequence).

In DNA form, the CDR3 reads TGTGCCAGCAGTGGACAGAAGAATTATCAGCCCCAGCATTTT. As protein: CASSGQKNYQPQHF. The chain combines TRBV28 with TRBJ1-5, with TRBD1 as a possible D gene (6 bases). Germline V gene sequence: CDR1 MDHEN, CDR2 SYDVKM. V shed 5 bases and J shed 5 bases, with 13 bases lying between them. This CDR3 spans 14 amino acids.

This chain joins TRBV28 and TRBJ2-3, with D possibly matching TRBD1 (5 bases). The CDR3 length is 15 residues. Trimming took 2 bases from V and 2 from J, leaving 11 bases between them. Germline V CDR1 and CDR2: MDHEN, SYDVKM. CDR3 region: CASSLGQGHTDTQYF. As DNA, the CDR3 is TGTGCCAGCAGTTTAGGGCAGGGCCACACAGATACGCAGTATTTT. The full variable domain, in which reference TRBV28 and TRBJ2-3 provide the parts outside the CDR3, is DVKVTQSSRYLVKRTGEKVFLECVQDMDHENMFWYRQDPGLGLRLIYFSYDVKMKEKGDIPEGYSVSREKKERFSLILESASTNQTSMYLCASSLGQGHTDTQYFGPGTRLTVL.

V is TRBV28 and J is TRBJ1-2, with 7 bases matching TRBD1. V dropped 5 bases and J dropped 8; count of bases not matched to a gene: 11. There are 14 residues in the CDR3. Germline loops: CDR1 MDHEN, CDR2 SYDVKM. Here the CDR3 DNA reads TGTGCCAGCAGTCGACCGGACAGGACCCAGGGCTACACCTTC. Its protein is CASSRPDRTQGYTF.

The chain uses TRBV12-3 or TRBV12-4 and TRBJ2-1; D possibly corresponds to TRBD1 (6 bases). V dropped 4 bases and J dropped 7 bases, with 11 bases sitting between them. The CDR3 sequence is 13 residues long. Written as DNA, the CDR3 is TGTGCCAGCAGTTCAGGACAGATTAATGAGCAGTTCTTC. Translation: CASSSGQINEQFF.

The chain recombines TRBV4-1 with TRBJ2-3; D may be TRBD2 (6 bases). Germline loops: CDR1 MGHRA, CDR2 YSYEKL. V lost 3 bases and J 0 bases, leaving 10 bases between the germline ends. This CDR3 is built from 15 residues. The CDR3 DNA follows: TGCGCCAGCAGCCAGCAGCGGGCTAGCACAGATACGCAGTATTTT. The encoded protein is CASSQQRASTDTQYF.

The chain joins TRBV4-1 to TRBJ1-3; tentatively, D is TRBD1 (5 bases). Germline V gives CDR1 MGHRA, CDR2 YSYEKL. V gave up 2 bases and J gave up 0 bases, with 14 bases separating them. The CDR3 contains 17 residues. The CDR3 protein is CASSQWAGRTSGNTIYF. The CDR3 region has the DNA TGCGCCAGCAGCCAATGGGCGGGACGGACCTCTGGAAACACCATATATTTT.

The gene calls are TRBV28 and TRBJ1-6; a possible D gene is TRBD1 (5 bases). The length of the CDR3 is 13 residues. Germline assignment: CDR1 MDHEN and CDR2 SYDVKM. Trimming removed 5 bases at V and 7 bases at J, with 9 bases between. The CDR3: CASSARQNSPLHF. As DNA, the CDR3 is TGTGCCAGCAGTGCGCGACAGAATTCACCCCTCCACTTT. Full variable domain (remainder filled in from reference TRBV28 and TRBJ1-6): DVKVTQSSRYLVKRTGEKVFLECVQDMDHENMFWYRQDPGLGLRLIYFSYDVKMKEKGDIPEGYSVSREKKERFSLILESASTNQTSMYLCASSARQNSPLHFGNGTRLTVT.

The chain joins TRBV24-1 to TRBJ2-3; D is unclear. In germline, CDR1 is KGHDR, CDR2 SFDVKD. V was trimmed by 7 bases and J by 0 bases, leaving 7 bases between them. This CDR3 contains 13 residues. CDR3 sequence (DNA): TGTGCCACCAGCACCGAGAGCACAGATACGCAGTATTTT. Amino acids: CATSTESTDTQYF.

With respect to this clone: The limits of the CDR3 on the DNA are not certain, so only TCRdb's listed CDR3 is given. CDR3 residues: CAWGTGTQEGF. The V gene is TRBV30, the J gene TRBJ1-2. The CDR3 spans 11 amino acids, including both terminal residues. The germline CDR1 and CDR2 sequences are GTSNPN and SVGIG (reference sequence).

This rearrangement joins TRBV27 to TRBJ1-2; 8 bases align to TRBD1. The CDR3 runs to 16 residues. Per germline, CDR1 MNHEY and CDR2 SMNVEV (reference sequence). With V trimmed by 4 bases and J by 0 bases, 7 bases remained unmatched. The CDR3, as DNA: TGTGCCAGCAGTTACCGAGGACAGGGCGCTAACTATGGCTACACCTTC. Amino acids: CASSYRGQGANYGYTF.

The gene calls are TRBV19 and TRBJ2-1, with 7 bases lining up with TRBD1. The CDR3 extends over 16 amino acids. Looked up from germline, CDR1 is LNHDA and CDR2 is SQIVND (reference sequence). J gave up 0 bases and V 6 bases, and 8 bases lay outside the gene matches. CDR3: CASSLRGRLSYNEQFF. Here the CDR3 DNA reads TGTGCCAGTAGCTTGAGGGGGCGACTCTCCTACAATGAGCAGTTCTTC.

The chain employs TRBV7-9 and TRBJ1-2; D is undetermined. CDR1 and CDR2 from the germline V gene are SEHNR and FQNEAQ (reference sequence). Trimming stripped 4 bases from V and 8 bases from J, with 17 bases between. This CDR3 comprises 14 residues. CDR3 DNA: TGTGCCAGCAGCTCCAGTCCCACAGAGCCCGGCTACACCTTC. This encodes CASSSSPTEPGYTF. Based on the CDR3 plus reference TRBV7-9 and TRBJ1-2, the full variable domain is DTGVSQNPRHKITKRGQNVTFRCDPISEHNRLYWYRQTLGQGPEFLTYFQNEAQLEKSRLLSDRFSAERPKGSFSTLEIQRTEQGDSAMYLCASSSSPTEPGYTFGSGTRLTVV.

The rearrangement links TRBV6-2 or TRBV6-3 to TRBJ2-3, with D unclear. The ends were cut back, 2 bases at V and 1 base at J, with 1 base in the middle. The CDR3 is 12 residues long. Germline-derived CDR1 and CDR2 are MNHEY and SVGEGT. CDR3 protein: CASSYGTDTQYF. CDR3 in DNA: TGTGCCAGCAGTTACGGCACAGATACGCAGTATTTT.

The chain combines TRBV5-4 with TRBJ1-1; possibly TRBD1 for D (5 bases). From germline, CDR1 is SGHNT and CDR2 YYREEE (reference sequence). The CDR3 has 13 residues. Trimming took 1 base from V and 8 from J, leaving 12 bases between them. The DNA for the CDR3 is TGTGCCAGCAGCTTGAGAACCGCAGGGGAAGCTTTCTTT. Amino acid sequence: CASSLRTAGEAFF. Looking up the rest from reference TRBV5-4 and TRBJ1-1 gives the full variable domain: ETGVTQSPTHLIKTRGQQVTLRCSSQSGHNTVSWYQQALGQGPQFIFQYYREEENGRGNFPPRFSGLQFPNYSSELNVNALELDDSALYLCASSLRTAGEAFFGQGTRLTVV.

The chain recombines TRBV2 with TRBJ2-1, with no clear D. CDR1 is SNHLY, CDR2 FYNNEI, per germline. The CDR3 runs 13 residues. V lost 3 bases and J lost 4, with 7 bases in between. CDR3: CASSETNYNEQFF. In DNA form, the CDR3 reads TGTGCCAGCAGTGAGACCAATTACAATGAGCAGTTCTTC.

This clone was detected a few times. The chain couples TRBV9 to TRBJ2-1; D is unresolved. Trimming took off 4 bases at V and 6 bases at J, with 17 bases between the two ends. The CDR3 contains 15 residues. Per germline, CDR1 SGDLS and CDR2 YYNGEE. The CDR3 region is CASSPSGKSGNEQFF. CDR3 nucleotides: TGTGCCAGCAGCCCAAGTGGGAAATCGGGCAATGAGCAGTTCTTC. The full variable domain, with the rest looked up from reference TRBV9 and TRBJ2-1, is DSGVTQTPKHLITATGQRVTLRCSPRSGDLSVYWYQQSLDQGLQFLIQYYNGEERAKGNILERFSAQQFPDLHSELNLSSLELGDSALYFCASSPSGKSGNEQFFGPGTRLTVL.

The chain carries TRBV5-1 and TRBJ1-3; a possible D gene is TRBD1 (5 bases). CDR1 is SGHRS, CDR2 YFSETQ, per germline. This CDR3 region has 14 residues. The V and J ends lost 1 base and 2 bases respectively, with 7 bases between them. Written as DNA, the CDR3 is TGCGCCAGCAGCTTGCAGGGTACTGGAAACACCATATATTTT. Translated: CASSLQGTGNTIYF.

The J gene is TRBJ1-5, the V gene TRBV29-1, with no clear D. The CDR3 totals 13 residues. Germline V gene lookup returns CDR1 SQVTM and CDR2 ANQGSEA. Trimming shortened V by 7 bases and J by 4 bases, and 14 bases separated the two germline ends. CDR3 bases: TGCAGCGCCGCGGCAGCGCCGAATCAGCCCCAGCATTTT. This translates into CSAAAAPNQPQHF. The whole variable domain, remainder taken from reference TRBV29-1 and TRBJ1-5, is SAVISQKPSRDICQRGTSLTIQCQVDSQVTMMFWYRQQPGQSLTLIATANQGSEATYESGFVIDKFPISRPNLTFSTLTVSNMSPEDSSIYLCSAAAAPNQPQHFGDGTRLSIL.

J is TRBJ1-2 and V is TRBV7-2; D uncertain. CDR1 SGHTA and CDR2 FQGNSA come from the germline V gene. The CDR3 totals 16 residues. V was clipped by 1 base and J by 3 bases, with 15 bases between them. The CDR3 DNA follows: TGTGCCAGCAGCTTAGGTGCCCCGCTCTTGGACTATGGCTACACCTTC. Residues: CASSLGAPLLDYGYTF.

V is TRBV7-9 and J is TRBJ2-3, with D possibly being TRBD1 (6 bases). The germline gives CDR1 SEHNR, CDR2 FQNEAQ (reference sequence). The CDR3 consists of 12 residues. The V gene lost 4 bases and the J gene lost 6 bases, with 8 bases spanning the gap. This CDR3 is CASSSTGDTQYF. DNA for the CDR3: TGTGCCAGCAGCTCGACAGGTGATACGCAGTATTTT.

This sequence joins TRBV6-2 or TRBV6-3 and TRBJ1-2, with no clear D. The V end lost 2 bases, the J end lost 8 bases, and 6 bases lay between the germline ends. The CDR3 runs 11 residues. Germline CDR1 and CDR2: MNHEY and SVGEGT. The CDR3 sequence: CASSYGVGYTF. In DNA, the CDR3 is TGTGCCAGCAGTTACGGGGTCGGCTACACCTTC.

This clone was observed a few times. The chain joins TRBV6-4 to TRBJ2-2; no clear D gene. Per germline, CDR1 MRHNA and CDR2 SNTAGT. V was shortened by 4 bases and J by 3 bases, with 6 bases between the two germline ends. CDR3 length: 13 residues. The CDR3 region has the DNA TGTGCCAGCAGTGCAGAAGACACCGGGGAGCTGTTTTTT. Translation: CASSAEDTGELFF.

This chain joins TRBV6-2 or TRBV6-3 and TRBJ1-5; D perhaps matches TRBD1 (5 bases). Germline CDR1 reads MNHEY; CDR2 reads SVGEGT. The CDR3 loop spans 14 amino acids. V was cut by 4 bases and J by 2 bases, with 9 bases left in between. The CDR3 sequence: CASSSQGGNQPQHF. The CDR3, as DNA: TGTGCCAGCAGTTCCCAAGGGGGCAATCAGCCCCAGCATTTT.

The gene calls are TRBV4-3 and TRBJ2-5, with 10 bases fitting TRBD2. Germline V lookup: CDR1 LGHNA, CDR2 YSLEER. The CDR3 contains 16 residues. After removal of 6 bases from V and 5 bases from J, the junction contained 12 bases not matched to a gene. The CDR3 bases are TGCGCCAGCAGTCTCCAGCGGGGGGGGAAATCGGAGACCCAGTACTTC. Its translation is CASSLQRGGKSETQYF.

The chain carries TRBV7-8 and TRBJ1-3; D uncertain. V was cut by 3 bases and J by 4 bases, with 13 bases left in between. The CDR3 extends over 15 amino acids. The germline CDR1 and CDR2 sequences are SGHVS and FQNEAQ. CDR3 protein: CASSLSRSPGNTIYF. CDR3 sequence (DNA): TGTGCCAGCAGCTTGAGCAGGAGCCCGGGAAACACCATATATTTT.